The subject of this entry is one T cell receptor beta chain. The entry originates in a study of naive and memory T cell subsets. TCR cDNA received a 3' ligated oligonucleotide that carried a UMI. Whole blood, 2.5 ml, came from adult healthy volunteers. Input was 1 to 1000 ng of DNase-treated total RNA without cell sorting. Ligated cDNA underwent four rounds of PCR with nested alpha and beta constant region primers and SP2. TCRdb used MiXCR to reprocess the 5' RACE reads, holding one entry per CDR3 protein. The sample yields over 45,000 distinct CDR3 sequences, 4.7% seen once. Germline loops: CDR1 SGHKS, CDR2 YYEKEE (reference sequence). Trimming pared 4 bases from V and 4 bases from J, leaving 17 bases between. This CDR3 has 15 residues.

This sequence was found in a female donor in good health. This chain links TRBV5-5 with TRBJ2-5, with D perhaps TRBD1 (6 bases). In DNA, the CDR3 is TGTGCCAGCAGCCCGGGCAGGGGTGTGTCAGAGACCCAGTACTTC. Translation: CASSPGRGVSETQYF.